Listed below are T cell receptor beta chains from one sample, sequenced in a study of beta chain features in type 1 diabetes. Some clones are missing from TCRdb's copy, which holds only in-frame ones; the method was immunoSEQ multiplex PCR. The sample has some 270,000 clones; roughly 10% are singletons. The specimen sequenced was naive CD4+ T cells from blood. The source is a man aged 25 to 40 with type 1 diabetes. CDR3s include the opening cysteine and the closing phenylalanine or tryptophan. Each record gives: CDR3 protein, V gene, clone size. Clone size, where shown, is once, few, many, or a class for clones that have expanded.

CSVRQYQETQYF	TRBV29-1	few
CASSLPGRSPLHF	TRBV7-8	few
CASSDLEGYHNEQFF	TRBV25-1	few
CASSPPTWTQYF	TRBV18	few
CACLGVLPNLYGYTF	TRBV30	few
CATSRDKPTGSTDTQYF	TRBV15	few
CASSSWTSLTNEQFF	TRBV7-2	few
CASSPQGTATYEQYF	TRBV18	.
CASSVTGWNEQFF	TRBV5-4	.
CASSPGVTGEKLFF	TRBV7-9	.
CASSVLAGGPETQYF	TRBV9	.
CASSLGGYGGANVLTF	TRBV5-1	few
CASSTGTGVRGEQYF	TRBV5-4	few
CASSPGTAYQETQYF	TRBV5-1	.
CASSQGLAGGEQYF	TRBV7-2	.
CASSTGLRYNEQFF	TRBV28	few
CASRQDRGSYGYTF	TRBV11-1	.
CASSLRRGNYNSPLHF	TRBV27	few
CASSPGLDPTSPIQETQYF	TRBV5-1	.
CASSYGGQTYEQYF	TRBV6-5	.